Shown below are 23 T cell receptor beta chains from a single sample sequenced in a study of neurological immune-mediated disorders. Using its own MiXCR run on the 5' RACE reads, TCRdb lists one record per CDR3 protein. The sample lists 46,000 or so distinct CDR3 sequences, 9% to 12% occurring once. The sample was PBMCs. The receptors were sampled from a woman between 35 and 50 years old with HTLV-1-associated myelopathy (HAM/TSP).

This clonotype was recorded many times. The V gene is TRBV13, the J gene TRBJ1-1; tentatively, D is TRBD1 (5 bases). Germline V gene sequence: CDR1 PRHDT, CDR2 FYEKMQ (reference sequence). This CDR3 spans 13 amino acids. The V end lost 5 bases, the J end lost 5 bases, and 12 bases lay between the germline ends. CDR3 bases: TGTGCCAGCAGCGCAGGGATTGGGACTGAAGCTTTCTTT. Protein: CASSAGIGTEAFF.

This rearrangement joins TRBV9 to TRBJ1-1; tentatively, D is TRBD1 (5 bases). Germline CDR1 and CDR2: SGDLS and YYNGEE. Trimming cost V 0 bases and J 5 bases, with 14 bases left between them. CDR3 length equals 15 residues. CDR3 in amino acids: CASSVGLGVGTEAFF. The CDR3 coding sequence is TGTGCCAGCAGCGTAGGGCTAGGGGTTGGGACTGAAGCTTTCTTT.

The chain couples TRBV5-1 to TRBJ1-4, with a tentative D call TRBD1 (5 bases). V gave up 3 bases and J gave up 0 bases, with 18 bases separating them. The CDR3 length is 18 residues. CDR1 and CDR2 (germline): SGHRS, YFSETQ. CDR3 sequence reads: CASSSRDWGGATNEKLFF. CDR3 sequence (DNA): TGCGCCAGCAGCTCCCGGGACTGGGGGGGTGCAACTAATGAAAAACTGTTTTTT.

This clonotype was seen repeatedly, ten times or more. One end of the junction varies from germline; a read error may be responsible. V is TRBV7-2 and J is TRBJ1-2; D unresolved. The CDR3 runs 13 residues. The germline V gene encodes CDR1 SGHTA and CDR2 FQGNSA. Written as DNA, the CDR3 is TGTGCCAGCAGCACTATAAATAACCATGGCTACACCTTC. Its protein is CASSTINNHGYTF.

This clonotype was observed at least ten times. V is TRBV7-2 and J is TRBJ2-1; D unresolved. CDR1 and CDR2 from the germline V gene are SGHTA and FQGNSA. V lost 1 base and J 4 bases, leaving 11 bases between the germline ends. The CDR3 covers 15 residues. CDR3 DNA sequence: TGTGCCAGCAGCTTAGTCGGCACTACTTACAATGAGCAGTTCTTC. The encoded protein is CASSLVGTTYNEQFF.

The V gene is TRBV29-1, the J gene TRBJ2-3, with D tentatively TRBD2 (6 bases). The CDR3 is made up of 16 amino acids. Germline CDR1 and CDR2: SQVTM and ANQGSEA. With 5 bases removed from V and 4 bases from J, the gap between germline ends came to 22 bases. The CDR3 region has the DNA TGCAGCGTTATTTCTAATCCCGGGGGAAGCGCAGATACGCAGTATTTT. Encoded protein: CSVISNPGGSADTQYF.

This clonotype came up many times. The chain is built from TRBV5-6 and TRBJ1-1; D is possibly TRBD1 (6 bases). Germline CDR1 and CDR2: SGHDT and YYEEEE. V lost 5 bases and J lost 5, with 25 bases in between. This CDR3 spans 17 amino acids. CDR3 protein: CASSSQPQRTDETEAFF. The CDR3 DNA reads TGTGCCAGCAGTAGCCAGCCCCAGAGGACAGACGAAACTGAAGCTTTCTTT.

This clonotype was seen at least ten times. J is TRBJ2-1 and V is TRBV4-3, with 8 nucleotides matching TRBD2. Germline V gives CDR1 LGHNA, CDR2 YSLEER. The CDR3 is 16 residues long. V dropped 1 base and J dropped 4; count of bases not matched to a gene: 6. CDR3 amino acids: CASSQGPAGAYNEQFF. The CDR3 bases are TGCGCCAGCAGCCAAGGACCAGCGGGGGCTTACAATGAGCAGTTCTTC.

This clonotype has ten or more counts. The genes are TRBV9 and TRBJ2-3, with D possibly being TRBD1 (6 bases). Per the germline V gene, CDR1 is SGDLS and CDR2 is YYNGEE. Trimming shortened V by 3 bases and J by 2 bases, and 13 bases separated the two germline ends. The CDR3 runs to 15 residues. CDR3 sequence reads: CASSGGGEATDTQYF. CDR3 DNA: TGTGCCAGCAGCGGTGGGGGCGAGGCCACAGATACGCAGTATTTT.

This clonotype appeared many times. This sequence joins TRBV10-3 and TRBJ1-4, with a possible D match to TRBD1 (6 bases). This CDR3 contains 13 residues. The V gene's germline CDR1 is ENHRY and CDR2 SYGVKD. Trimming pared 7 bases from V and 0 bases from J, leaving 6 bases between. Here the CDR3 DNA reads TGTGCCATCAAGGGGGCAACTAATGAAAAACTGTTTTTT. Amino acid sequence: CAIKGATNEKLFF.

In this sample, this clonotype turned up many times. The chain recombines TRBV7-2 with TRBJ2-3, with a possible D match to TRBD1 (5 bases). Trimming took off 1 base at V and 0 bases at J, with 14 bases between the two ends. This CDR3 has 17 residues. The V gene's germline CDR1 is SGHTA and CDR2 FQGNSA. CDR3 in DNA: TGTGCCAGCAGCTTAGTTTGGTGGGGCCGAAGCACAGATACGCAGTATTTT. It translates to CASSLVWWGRSTDTQYF.

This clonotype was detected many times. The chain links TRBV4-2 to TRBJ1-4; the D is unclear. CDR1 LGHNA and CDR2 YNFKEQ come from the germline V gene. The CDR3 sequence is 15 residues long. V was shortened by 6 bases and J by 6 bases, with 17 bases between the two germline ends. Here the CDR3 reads CASSPSGSTDEKLFF. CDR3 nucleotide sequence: TGTGCCAGCAGTCCCTCGGGCAGCACTGATGAAAAACTGTTTTTT.

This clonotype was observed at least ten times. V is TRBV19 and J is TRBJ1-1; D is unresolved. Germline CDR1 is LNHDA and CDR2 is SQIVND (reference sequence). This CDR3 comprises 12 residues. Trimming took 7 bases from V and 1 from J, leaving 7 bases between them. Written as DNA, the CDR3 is TGTGCCAGTAAGACCGGGAACACTGAAGCTTTCTTT. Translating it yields CASKTGNTEAFF.

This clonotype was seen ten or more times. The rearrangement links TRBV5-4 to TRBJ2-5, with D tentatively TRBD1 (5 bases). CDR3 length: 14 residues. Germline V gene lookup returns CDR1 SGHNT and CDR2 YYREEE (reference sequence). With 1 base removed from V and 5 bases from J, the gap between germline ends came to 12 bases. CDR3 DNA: TGTGCCAGCAGCTTGTTAGGGGTAGAGGAGACCCAGTACTTC. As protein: CASSLLGVEETQYF.

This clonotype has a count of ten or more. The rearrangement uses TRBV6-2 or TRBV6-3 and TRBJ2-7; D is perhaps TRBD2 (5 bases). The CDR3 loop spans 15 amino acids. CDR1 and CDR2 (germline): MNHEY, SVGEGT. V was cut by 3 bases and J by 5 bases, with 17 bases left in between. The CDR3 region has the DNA TGTGCCAGCAGTTATGTCCTGGAGGCAGCTGACGAGCAGTACTTC. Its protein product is CASSYVLEAADEQYF.

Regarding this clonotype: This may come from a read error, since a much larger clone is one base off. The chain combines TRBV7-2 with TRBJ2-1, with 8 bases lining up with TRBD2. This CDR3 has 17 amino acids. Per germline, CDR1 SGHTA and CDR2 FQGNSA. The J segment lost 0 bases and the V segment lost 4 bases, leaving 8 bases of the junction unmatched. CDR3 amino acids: CTSSSISGGSSYNEQFF. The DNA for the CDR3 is TGTACCAGCAGCTCCATATCGGGGGGGAGCTCCTACAATGAGCAGTTCTTC.

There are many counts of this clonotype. The CDR3 DNA sequence: TGCGCCAGCAGCCAACGACAGGGAAGATTCTTCCCCGATGAGCAGTTCTTC. Its protein is CASSQRQGRFFPDEQFF. This sequence joins TRBV4-3 and TRBJ2-1; TRBD1 agrees at 7 bases. The CDR3 contains 17 residues. Trimming took 2 bases from V and 8 from J; bases not matched to a gene: 15. Germline CDR1 is LGHNA and CDR2 is YSLEER.

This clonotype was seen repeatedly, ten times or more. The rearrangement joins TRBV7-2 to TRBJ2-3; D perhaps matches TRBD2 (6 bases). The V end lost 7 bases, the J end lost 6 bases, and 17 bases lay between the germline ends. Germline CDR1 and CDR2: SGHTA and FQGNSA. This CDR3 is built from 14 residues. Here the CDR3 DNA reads TGTGCCAGCACCCCAGGGTCTCGGGGGGATACGCAGTATTTT. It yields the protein CASTPGSRGDTQYF.

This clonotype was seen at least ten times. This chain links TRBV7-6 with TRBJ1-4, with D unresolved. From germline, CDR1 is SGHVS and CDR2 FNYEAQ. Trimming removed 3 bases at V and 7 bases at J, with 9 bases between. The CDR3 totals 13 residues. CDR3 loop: CASSLDQVEKLFF. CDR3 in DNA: TGTGCCAGCAGCTTGGATCAGGTTGAAAAACTGTTTTTT. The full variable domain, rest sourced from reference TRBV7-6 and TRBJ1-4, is GAGVSQSPRYKVTKRGQDVALRCDPISGHVSLYWYRQALGQGPEFLTYFNYEAQQDKSGLPNDRFSAERPEGSISTLTIQRTEQRDSAMYRCASSLDQVEKLFFGSGTQLSVL.

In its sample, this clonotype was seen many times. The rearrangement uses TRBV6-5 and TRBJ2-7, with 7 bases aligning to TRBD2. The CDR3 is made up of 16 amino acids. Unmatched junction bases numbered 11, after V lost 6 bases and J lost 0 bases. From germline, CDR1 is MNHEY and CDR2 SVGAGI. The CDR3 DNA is TGTGCCAGCAGCCCGAGGGTCGGGGGGTTCTCCTACGAGCAGTACTTC. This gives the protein CASSPRVGGFSYEQYF.

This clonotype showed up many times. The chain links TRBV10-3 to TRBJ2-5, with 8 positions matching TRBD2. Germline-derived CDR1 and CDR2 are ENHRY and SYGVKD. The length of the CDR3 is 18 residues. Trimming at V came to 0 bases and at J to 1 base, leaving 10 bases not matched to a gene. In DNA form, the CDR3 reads TGTGCCATCAGTGAGTCCCGAGCAGAGCGGGGGATCCAAGAGACCCAGTACTTC. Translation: CAISESRAERGIQETQYF.

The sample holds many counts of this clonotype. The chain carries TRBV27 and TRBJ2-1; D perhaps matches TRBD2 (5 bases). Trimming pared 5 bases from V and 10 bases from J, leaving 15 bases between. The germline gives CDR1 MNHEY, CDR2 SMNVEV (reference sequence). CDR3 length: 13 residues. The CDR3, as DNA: TGTGCCAGCAGTCGGGAAGGGCTCATGGAGCAGTTCTTC. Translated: CASSREGLMEQFF.

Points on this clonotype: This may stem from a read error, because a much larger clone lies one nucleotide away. In DNA, the CDR3 is TGTGTCAGCGGTTCGATAGTCCAAGAGACCCAGTACTTC. It translates to CVSGSIVQETQYF. The chain has TRBV6-1 and TRBJ2-5; TRBD2 is a possible D gene (5 bases). Germline V gene sequence: CDR1 MNHNS, CDR2 SASEGT. The CDR3 runs 13 residues.